Sequencing of this T cell receptor beta chain was carried out in a study of glioma-infiltrating T cells. The CDR3 length is 14 residues. CDR1 and CDR2 (germline): DFQATT, SNEGSKA (reference sequence). Between the trimmed V and J ends, which lost 4 bases and 3 bases, there was a span of 14 bases. This clonotype was seen ten or more times. What it recognizes is unknown. Study conclusions and caveats: Non-neoplastic patients had below-expected tissue-blood divergence, while all gliomas exceeded expectation. Very few CDR3 sequences were shared between tissue and blood.

TCR alpha and beta CDR3 regions were amplified from RNA using iRepertoire nested multiplex PCR. One-step reverse transcription and amplification started from approximately 100-400 ng of tissue mRNA or PBMC total RNA. MiXCR, run by TCRdb on the multiplex PCR reads, gives a single entry per CDR3 protein. The sample records 150,000 to 200,000 distinct CDR3 sequences, around 40% being singletons. The sample comprised glioma tissue, nonneoplastic brain tissue, or PBMCs (not recorded which). The J gene is TRBJ2-3, the V gene TRBV20-1; possible D gene TRBD2, 6 bases. The clonotype originates from a human donor with low-grade glioma or glioblastoma, undergoing nonglioma brain surgery, or in good health (not recorded which). The CDR3 sequence is CSATGLAGTDTQYF. CDR3 sequence (DNA): TGCAGTGCTACGGGACTGGCAGGGACAGATACGCAGTATTTT.